This TCR beta chain was sequenced during a study of blood T cell repertoires in COVID-19. Across the study: The samples span acute and convalescent COVID-19 from the United States, Italy and Spain.

CDR1 and CDR2 (germline): LGHDT, YNNKEL (reference sequence). V lost 3 bases, J lost 5 bases, and 13 bases lay in between. The CDR3 runs to 14 residues. TCRdb's copy holds only in-frame clones and misses some; the assay was immunoSEQ multiplex PCR. This table holds roughly 88,000 clones, 75% to 95% found once. The V gene is TRBV3-1 (or the pseudogene TRBV3-2), the J gene TRBJ1-1; TRBD1 is a possible D gene (6 bases). What was sequenced was peripheral blood. This receptor was obtained from a woman between 50 and 59 years old in a cohort sampled during active COVID-19. Written as DNA, the CDR3 is TGTGCCAGCAGCCAGAGGCCAGGGGTAACTGAAGCTTTCTTT. This translates into CASSQRPGVTEAFF.